This paragraph covers one TCR beta chain sequence. The data were obtained in a study of blood T cell repertoires in COVID-19. Whole-study context: Sources were T cells, B-cell-depleted T cells, or PBMCs; the material itself was cDNA or gDNA.

Original processing methods: Reference gene primer amplification in the assay estimated nucleated cell counts. Method: immunoSEQ multiplex PCR; TCRdb's copy keeps in-frame clones and lacks some. From that table come the V and J calls and clone size; the DNA was used to work out D and trimming. Of hundreds of thousands of clones in the sample, nearly 90% were seen once. The V and J ends lost 0 bases and 7 bases respectively, with 14 bases between them. The CDR3 consists of 15 residues. The germline gives CDR1 MNHEY, CDR2 SVGAGI. V usage is TRBV6-5 and J usage is TRBJ2-3; D is perhaps TRBD1 (6 bases). The sequence came from a young man with active or convalescent COVID-19. Material for sequencing was peripheral blood. CDR3 nucleotides: TGTGCCAGCAGTTACTCCAGGACAGAGAGATATACGCAGTATTTT. It yields the protein CASSYSRTERYTQYF.